This entry concerns a single TCR beta chain. As processed by the authors: Amplification with reference gene primers provided the estimates of nucleated cell counts. TCRdb's table, derived via immunoSEQ multiplex PCR, lists solely in-frame clones and lacks some. For V, J and clone size, that table is used; D and trimming come from the DNA. Seen here are around 130,000 clones, approximately 80% observed once, and the top ten hold over 6.5%. CDR1 and CDR2 from the germline V gene are SGHAT and FQNNGV. J lost 4 bases, V lost 0 bases, and 8 bases had no gene match. There are 16 residues in the CDR3. This sample is drawn from a study of blood T cell repertoires in COVID-19. At the level of the study: Italy, Spain and the United States were the sources of the convalescent and acute COVID-19 samples.

This sequence was found in a human donor in a cohort sampled during active COVID-19. The chain couples TRBV11-2 to TRBJ2-7; 8 bases are shared with TRBD2. Sequenced: peripheral blood. The CDR3, as DNA: TGTGCCAGCAGCTTAGATAACCGGGGGGGCCGATACGAGCAGTACTTC. Its protein is CASSLDNRGGRYEQYF.